The rows below give T cell receptor beta chains drawn from one sample of a study of blood T cells in healthy people across ages. TCRdb redid the calling of the 5' RACE reads with MiXCR, one entry per CDR3 protein. Of hundreds of thousands of distinct CDR3 sequences listed, over 20% are singletons. The material sequenced was blood. The receptors shown here come from a man aged 65 to 85 in good health. The CDR3 runs from the conserved cysteine through the conserved F or W. D genes are given only for firm matches. The size of a clone is reported for some rows only, either as once, few or many, or as a class for expanded clones.

J	D	V	size	CDR3	DNA
TRBJ2-7	NA	TRBV6-2/TRBV6-3	few	CASSYSRTTNYEQYF	TGTGCCAGCAGTTACTCGAGAACTACGAACTACGAGCAGTACTTC
TRBJ2-1	NA	TRBV5-1	few	CASSLGLREQFF	TGCGCCAGCAGCTTGGGACTGCGGGAGCAGTTCTTC
TRBJ2-2	NA	TRBV12-3/TRBV12-4	NA	CASSSGLSTGELFF	TGTGCCAGCAGTTCAGGACTTTCCACCGGGGAGCTGTTTTTT
TRBJ1-4	NA	TRBV29-1	NA	CSVDGGMGDEKLFF	TGCAGCGTTGACGGAGGGATGGGGGATGAAAAACTGTTTTTT
TRBJ2-1	NA	TRBV6-2/TRBV6-3	NA	CASRRLGAGEYNEQFF	TGTGCCAGCAGACGACTGGGGGCAGGGGAATACAATGAGCAGTTCTTC
TRBJ2-5	NA	TRBV5-6	NA	CASSLHPAAGIQYF	TGTGCCAGCAGCTTACATCCAGCCGCAGGGATCCAGTACTTC
TRBJ2-5	TRBD2	TRBV15	NA	CATSRDSGVQETQYF	TGTGCCACCAGCAGAGATAGCGGGGTCCAAGAGACCCAGTACTTC
TRBJ1-4	NA	TRBV20-1	NA	CSASGGAVNEKLFF	TGCAGTGCTAGTGGGGGGGCCGTTAATGAAAAACTGTTTTTT
TRBJ2-1	TRBD2	TRBV7-2	few	CASNLGRGNEQFF	TGTGCCAGCAATCTCGGGAGGGGCAATGAGCAGTTCTTC
TRBJ1-2	NA	TRBV11-2	NA	CASSSSDGYGYTF	TGTGCCAGCAGCTCATCGGACGGCTATGGCTACACCTTC
TRBJ2-3	TRBD2	TRBV20-1	few	CSAETSGLAGTQYF	TGCAGTGCAGAGACTAGCGGCCTAGCGGGTACGCAGTATTTT
TRBJ1-1	NA	TRBV27	NA	CASSLSGENTEAFF	TGTGCCAGCAGTTTATCCGGGGAGAACACTGAAGCTTTCTTT
TRBJ2-1	TRBD2	TRBV4-2	NA	CASSHAGENNEQFF	TGTGCCAGCAGCCATGCGGGAGAAAACAATGAGCAGTTCTTC
TRBJ2-6	NA	TRBV20-1	NA	CSASASGGANVLTF	TGCAGTGCTAGTGCAAGTGGGGGGGCCAACGTCCTGACTTTC
TRBJ2-1	TRBD2	TRBV6-2/TRBV6-3	few	CASSAGGSGTYNEQFF	TGTGCCAGCAGTGCCGGGGGTAGCGGGACGTACAATGAGCAGTTCTTC